A single sample is the source of the 26 T cell receptor beta chains below, sequenced in a study of sequential checkpoint blockade in melanoma. Clones were read by immunoSEQ multiplex PCR, and TCRdb kept only the in-frame ones, dropping some. The sample includes 8,000 or so clones, more than 75% of them seen just once. The treatment was: randomized to nivolumab then ipilimumab (arm A) or the reverse (arm B). The source was CD8+ T cells sorted from blood (inferred from file names), collected from a patient given nivolumab and ipilimumab in sequence. These receptors all stem from a human donor with melanoma.

This chain uses TRBV9 with TRBJ2-2; TRBD2 aligns across 12 bases. CDR1 is SGDLS and CDR2 is YYNGEE in the germline V gene. Losses at the gene ends were 3 bases for V and 1 base for J; bases not matched to a gene: 4. This CDR3 has 17 amino acids. The CDR3 DNA reads as TGTGCCAGCAGCGCTAAACTAGCGGGGGGGAACACCGGGGAGCTGTTTTTT. Its translation: CASSAKLAGGNTGELFF.

The V and J genes are TRBV6-5 and TRBJ1-5; 10 bases match TRBD1. Germline V gives CDR1 MNHEY, CDR2 SVGAGI. This CDR3 has 13 residues. The junction had 3 bases not matched to a gene; V was cut back by 4 bases and J by 9 bases. CDR3 DNA: TGTGCCAGCAGTTCGGGACAGGGGACGCCCCAGCATTTT. It specifies CASSSGQGTPQHF.

This rearrangement joins TRBV27 to TRBJ2-7, with D maybe TRBD1 (5 bases). Germline CDR1 and CDR2: MNHEY and SMNVEV (reference sequence). This CDR3 contains 12 residues. V lost 6 bases, J lost 3 bases, and 9 bases lay in between. CDR3 nucleotides: TGTGCCAGCAGGAAGGACAACTACGAGCAGTACTTC. It codes for CASRKDNYEQYF.

The chain joins TRBV7-2 to TRBJ2-5; possibly TRBD2 for D (5 bases). With the DNA end fitting TRBJ2-7 better, the J assignment may be wrong. Germline CDR1 is SGHTA and CDR2 is FQGNSA. The length of the CDR3 is 14 residues. DNA for the CDR3: TGTGCCAGCAGCTTAGGGACTGGGCCCTACGAGCAGTACTTC. Its protein is CASSLGTGPYEQYF.

This chain joins TRBV19 and TRBJ1-5, with TRBD1 as a possible D gene (5 bases). Looked up from germline, CDR1 is LNHDA and CDR2 is SQIVND (reference sequence). The V and J ends lost 5 bases and 6 bases respectively, with 14 bases between them. The CDR3 length is 14 residues. In DNA, the CDR3 is TGTGCCAGTAGTTGGCAGGGCGTTGGTCAGCCCCAGCATTTT. Translating gives CASSWQGVGQPQHF.

This chain uses TRBV11-3 with TRBJ2-7; 7 nucleotides line up with TRBD2. The germline CDR1 and CDR2 sequences are SGHNT and YENEEA. This CDR3 has 16 residues. Trimming took 2 bases from V and 0 from J; bases not matched to a gene: 7. The chain's CDR3 is CASSLKGGVISYEQYV. CDR3 in DNA: TGTGCCAGCAGCTTAAAGGGAGGGGTTATCTCCTACGAGCAGTACGTC.

The chain couples TRBV4-3 to TRBJ2-7, with TRBD1 matching over 8 bases. Germline V lookup: CDR1 LGHNA, CDR2 YSLEER. With V trimmed by 0 bases and J by 3 bases, 4 bases remained unmatched. This CDR3 has 15 residues. CDR3 in amino acids: CASSQDRTGLYEQYV. The CDR3 DNA reads TGCGCCAGCAGCCAAGATCGGACAGGGCTCTACGAGCAGTACGTC.

The V and J genes are TRBV4-2 and TRBJ2-7, with TRBD2 matching 9 bases. From germline, CDR1 is LGHNA and CDR2 YNFKEQ. V lost 0 bases, J lost 2 bases, and 5 bases stayed unmatched. This CDR3 has 16 residues. The CDR3 DNA sequence: TGTGCCAGCAGCCAAGATCGACTAGCGGCCGCCTACGAGCAGTACTTC. It encodes CASSQDRLAAAYEQYF.

The chain carries TRBV7-3 and TRBJ1-1; TRBD1 aligns across 10 bases. J gave up 0 bases and V 5 bases, and 6 bases lay outside the gene matches. This CDR3 comprises 16 residues. Germline CDR1 is SGHTA and CDR2 is FQGTGA. CDR3 protein: CASSLGDRGMNTEAFF. The CDR3 nucleotides read TGTGCCAGCAGCCTCGGGGACAGGGGAATGAACACTGAAGCTTTCTTT.

V usage is TRBV19 and J usage is TRBJ1-1; TRBD1 is a possible D gene (5 bases). Trimming took 3 bases from V and 5 from J, leaving 10 bases between them. Germline CDR1 is LNHDA and CDR2 is SQIVND (reference sequence). The CDR3 is 13 amino acids. The CDR3 reads CASSIGRVTEAFF. CDR3 DNA: TGTGCCAGTAGTATCGGCAGGGTAACTGAAGCTTTCTTT.

This clone has a single count. The chain recombines TRBV11-2 with TRBJ1-2; TRBD1 matches 7 bases. Per the germline V gene, CDR1 is SGHAT and CDR2 is FQNNGV. With 5 bases clipped from V and 4 bases from J, the junction kept 16 bases outside the gene matches. CDR3 size: 17 residues. The CDR3 sequence is CASSPHRGGLYVYGYTF. The CDR3 coding sequence is TGTGCCAGCAGCCCCCACAGGGGTGGGCTCTATGTCTATGGCTACACCTTC.

This clone was seen just once. The chain links TRBV19 to TRBJ2-7; D possibly corresponds to TRBD1 (5 bases). The germline gives CDR1 LNHDA, CDR2 SQIVND (reference sequence). V gave up 2 bases and J gave up 3 bases, with 8 bases separating them. The CDR3 sequence is 13 residues long. The CDR3 nucleotides read TGTGCCAGTAGTATAAACCAGGGCTACGAGCAGTACTTC. Its protein is CASSINQGYEQYF.

This rearrangement joins TRBV7-2 to TRBJ2-7; TRBD1 aligns across 9 bases. CDR3 length: 14 amino acids. V trimming: 3 bases; J trimming: 3 bases; junction bases outside the gene matches: 3. Germline values: CDR1 SGHTA, CDR2 FQGNSA. The CDR3 region has the DNA TGTGCCAGCAGCTTTGGGACAGGGCACTACGAGCAGTACGTC. Protein sequence: CASSFGTGHYEQYV.

The chain couples TRBV7-9 to TRBJ1-5; D is undetermined. Trimming took 1 base from V and 4 from J, leaving 11 bases between them. The CDR3 runs to 15 residues. Germline V gene data show CDR1 as SEHNR and CDR2 as FQNEAQ (reference sequence). CDR3 region: CASSLDLEWNQPQHF. As DNA, the CDR3 is TGTGCCAGCAGCTTAGATCTCGAGTGGAATCAGCCCCAGCATTTT.

This clone has a handful of counts. The chain is built from TRBV5-1 and TRBJ2-7, with D unresolved. The CDR3 has 11 residues. V was shortened by 3 bases and J by 7 bases, with 8 bases between the two germline ends. From germline, CDR1 is SGHRS and CDR2 YFSETQ. CDR3 nucleotide sequence: TGCGCCAGCAGCTCCGCGCGGGAGCAGTACTTC. It translates to CASSSAREQYF.

This clone showed up just a few times. V usage is TRBV6-4 and J usage is TRBJ1-2; D gene ambiguous. Per germline, CDR1 MRHNA and CDR2 SNTAGT. V gave up 3 bases and J gave up 5 bases, with 10 bases separating them. CDR3 size: 13 residues. As DNA, the CDR3 is TGTGCCAGCAGTGAAACGGGAGAATATGGCTACACCTTC. It encodes CASSETGEYGYTF.

CDR3 residues: CASSPGQGGTEAFF. As DNA, the CDR3 is TGTGCCAGTAGCCCCGGACAGGGGGGCACTGAAGCTTTCTTT. This chain uses TRBV19 with TRBJ1-1, with 10 bases matching TRBD1. J was trimmed by 4 bases and V by 6 bases; bases with no gene match: 5. Germline values: CDR1 LNHDA, CDR2 SQIVND (reference sequence). The CDR3 has 14 amino acids.

This chain connects TRBV7-8 to TRBJ2-7; 9 bases agree with TRBD1. V trimming: 5 bases; J trimming: 5 bases; junction bases outside the gene matches: 10. The germline V gene encodes CDR1 SGHVS and CDR2 FQNEAQ. The CDR3 loop spans 15 amino acids. The CDR3 DNA reads as TGTGCCAGCAGCCACCTTACAGGGGGCGCGGACGAGCAGTACTTC. This translates into CASSHLTGGADEQYF.

The rearrangement uses TRBV18 and TRBJ2-7, with a possible D match to TRBD2 (5 bases). V lost 0 bases to trimming and J lost 0 bases, with 12 bases between them. Germline CDR1 reads KGHSH; CDR2 reads LQKENI. The CDR3 totals 16 residues. This CDR3 reads CASSPPGEGNSYEQYF. The CDR3 DNA is TGTGCCAGCTCACCACCAGGTGAGGGAAACTCCTACGAGCAGTACTTC. The full variable domain, its missing parts supplied by reference TRBV18 and TRBJ2-7, is NAGVMQNPRHLVRRRGQEARLRCSPMKGHSHVYWYRQLPEEGLKFMVYLQKENIIDESGMPKERFSAEFPKEGPSILRIQQVVRGDSAAYFCASSPPGEGNSYEQYFGPGTRLTVT.

The rearrangement uses TRBV7-9 and TRBJ1-2; D unclear. Between the trimmed V and J ends, which lost 4 bases and 4 bases, there was a span of 16 bases. Germline values: CDR1 SEHNR, CDR2 FQNEAQ (reference sequence). The CDR3 runs 15 residues. In nucleotides, the CDR3 is TGTGCCAGCAGCTCTGGTCTGAGGGCCGCCTATGGCTACACCTTC. Translating it yields CASSSGLRAAYGYTF.

V usage is TRBV27 and J usage is TRBJ2-7; D is ambiguous. This CDR3 has 13 residues. Trimming removed 3 bases at V and 2 bases at J, with 8 bases between. Germline V CDR1 and CDR2: MNHEY, SMNVEV (reference sequence). The CDR3 DNA follows: TGTGCCAGCAGTTTTTCTGCGGCCTACGAGCAGTACTTC. The encoded protein is CASSFSAAYEQYF.

The rearrangement joins TRBV13 to TRBJ2-7; 12 bases are shared with TRBD2. Germline V CDR1 and CDR2: PRHDT, FYEKMQ (reference sequence). V lost 5 bases and J lost 4; bases outside the gene matches: 6. The CDR3 totals 15 residues. CDR3 protein: CASSPGLAGSYEQYV. The DNA of the CDR3 is TGTGCCAGCAGCCCAGGACTAGCGGGAAGTTACGAGCAGTACGTC.

The genes are TRBV2 and TRBJ2-7, with TRBD2 matching 13 bases. V lost 6 bases, J lost 1 base, and 3 bases stayed unmatched. The CDR3 spans 15 residues. CDR1 and CDR2 from the germline V gene are SNHLY and FYNNEI. The DNA for the CDR3 is TGTGCCAGCAGGGGGACTAGCGGGGTTTCCTACGAGCAGTACTTC. As protein: CASRGTSGVSYEQYF.

This rearrangement joins TRBV10-1 to TRBJ1-1, with a possible D match to TRBD1 (6 bases). V was clipped by 0 bases and J by 1 base, with 9 bases between them. CDR1 WNHNN and CDR2 SYGVQD come from the germline V gene (reference sequence). The CDR3 sequence is 15 residues long. The CDR3 coding sequence is TGCGCCAGCAGTGAGTCAACAGGGACGAACACTGAAGCTTTCTTT. It yields the protein CASSESTGTNTEAFF.

The rearrangement links TRBV6-5 to TRBJ1-1; weak D call: TRBD1 (5 bases). Germline assignment: CDR1 MNHEY and CDR2 SVGAGI. The V end lost 2 bases, the J end lost 13 bases, and 14 bases lay between the germline ends. The CDR3 length is 12 residues. The CDR3 loop reads CASSYLRGEVFF. The DNA of the CDR3 is TGTGCCAGCAGTTACCTAAGAGGGGAGGTTTTCTTT.

The chain recombines TRBV18 with TRBJ1-1; D might be TRBD1 (6 bases). The CDR3 extends over 15 amino acids. From germline, CDR1 is KGHSH and CDR2 LQKENI. V was pared by 3 bases and J by 3 bases, with 14 bases between. CDR3 amino acids: CASSPKQDRYTEAFF. CDR3 DNA: TGTGCCAGCTCACCCAAACAAGACAGGTACACTGAAGCTTTCTTT.